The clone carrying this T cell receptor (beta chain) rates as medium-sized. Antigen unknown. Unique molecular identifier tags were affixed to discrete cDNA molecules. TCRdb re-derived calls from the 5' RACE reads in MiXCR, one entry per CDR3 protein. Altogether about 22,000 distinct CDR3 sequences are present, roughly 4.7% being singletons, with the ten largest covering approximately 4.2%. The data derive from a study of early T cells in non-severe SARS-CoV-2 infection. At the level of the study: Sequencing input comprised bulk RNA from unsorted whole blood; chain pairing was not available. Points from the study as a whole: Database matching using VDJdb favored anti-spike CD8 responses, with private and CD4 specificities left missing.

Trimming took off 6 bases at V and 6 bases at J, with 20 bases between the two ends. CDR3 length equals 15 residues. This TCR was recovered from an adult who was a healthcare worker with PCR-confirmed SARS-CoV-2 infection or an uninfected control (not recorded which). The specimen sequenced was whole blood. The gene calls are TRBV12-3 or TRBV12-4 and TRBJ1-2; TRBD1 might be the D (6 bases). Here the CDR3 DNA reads TGTGCCAGCAGAAACCTTGGGACACTGGGCGATGGCTACACCTTC. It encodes CASRNLGTLGDGYTF.